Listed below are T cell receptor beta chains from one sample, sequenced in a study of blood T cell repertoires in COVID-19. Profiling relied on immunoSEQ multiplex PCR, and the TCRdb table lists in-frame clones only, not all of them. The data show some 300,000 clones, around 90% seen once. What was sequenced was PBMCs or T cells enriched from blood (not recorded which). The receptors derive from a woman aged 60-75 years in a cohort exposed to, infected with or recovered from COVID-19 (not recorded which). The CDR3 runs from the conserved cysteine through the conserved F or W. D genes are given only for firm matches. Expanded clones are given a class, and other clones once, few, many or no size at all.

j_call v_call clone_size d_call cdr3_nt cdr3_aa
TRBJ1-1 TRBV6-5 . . TGTGCCAGCAGCCAAGACAGACGAAACACTGAAGCTTTCTTT CASSQDRRNTEAFF
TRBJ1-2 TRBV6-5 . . TGTGCCAGCAAAACAGGGTCCTATGGCTACACCTTC CASKTGSYGYTF
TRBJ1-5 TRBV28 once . TGTGCCGGACCCTTAGCCCCCAGGGAAAGCAGCAATCAGCCCCAGCATTTT CAGPLAPRESSNQPQHF
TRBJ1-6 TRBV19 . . TGTGCCAGTAGTTCCGCCGGGGGAGCACCCCTCCACTTT CASSSAGGAPLHF
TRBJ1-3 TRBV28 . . TGTGCCAGCAGTTTAGGGGCCTCTGGAAACACCATATATTTT CASSLGASGNTIYF
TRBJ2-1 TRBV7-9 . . TGTGCCAGCAGCCTGCTCCGGGACACGAGGATCAATGAGCAGTTCTTC CASSLLRDTRINEQFF
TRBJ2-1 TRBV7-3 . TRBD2 TGTGCCAGCAGCTTACTAGCGGGAGGGCGACAGTTCTTC CASSLLAGGRQFF
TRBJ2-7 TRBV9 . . TGTGCCAGCAGCGTAGCTACGGGGTTTACCTACGAGCAGTACTTC CASSVATGFTYEQYF
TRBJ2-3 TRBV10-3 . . TGTGCCACCCGTTTGGGAGCGGGCACAGATACGCAGTATTTT CATRLGAGTDTQYF
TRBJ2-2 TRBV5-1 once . TGCGCCAGCAAAAGAGGTGGAGCCACCGGGGAGCTGTTTTTT CASKRGGATGELFF
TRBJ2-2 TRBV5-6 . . TGTGCCAGCAGCTCCGGACTTTTTTACACCGGGGAGCTGTTTTTT CASSSGLFYTGELFF
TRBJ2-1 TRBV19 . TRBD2 TGTGCCAGTAAGAGGCTAGCGGGACCCAATGAGCAGTTCTTC CASKRLAGPNEQFF
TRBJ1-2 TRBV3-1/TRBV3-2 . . TGTGCCAGCAGCCAAGGGACAGCCCATGGCTACACCTTC CASSQGTAHGYTF
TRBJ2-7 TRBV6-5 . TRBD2 TGTGCCAGCAGTTACCGCGGGACTAGCGGGGTCGGCGAGCAGTACTTC CASSYRGTSGVGEQYF
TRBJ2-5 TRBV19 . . TGTGCCAGTACCTCGACAGGCGAAGAGACCCAGTACTTC CASTSTGEETQYF
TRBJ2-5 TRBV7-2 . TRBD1 TGTGCCAGCAGCTTGACAGGGGGTAGCGAGACCCAGTACTTC CASSLTGGSETQYF
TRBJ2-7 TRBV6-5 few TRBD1 TGTGCCAGCGGATCTTCGACAGGGGGCTTTTACGAGCAGTACTTC CASGSSTGGFYEQYF
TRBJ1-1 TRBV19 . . TGTGCCAGTAGTATAGATCCAAACCGGGGGAAGGCTTTCTTT CASSIDPNRGKAFF
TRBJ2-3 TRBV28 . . TGTGCCAGCAGTTCACCCGGGACTTCGTTGAGCACAGATACGCAGTATTTT CASSSPGTSLSTDTQYF
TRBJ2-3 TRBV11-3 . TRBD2 TGTGCCAGCAGCTACGGGCTAGCGGCCAGCACAGATACGCAGTATTTT CASSYGLAASTDTQYF
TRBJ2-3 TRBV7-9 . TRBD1 TGTGCCAGCAGCCCCAGGGACAGGGCCTACACAGATACGCAGTATTTT CASSPRDRAYTDTQYF
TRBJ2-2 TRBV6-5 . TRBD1 TGTGCCAGCACTTATTCGACAGGGACCACCGGGGAGCTGTTTTTT CASTYSTGTTGELFF
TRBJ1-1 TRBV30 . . TGTGCCTACAGTACGGCCACTGAAGCTTTCTTT CAYSTATEAFF
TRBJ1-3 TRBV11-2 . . TGTGCCAGCAGCGTCCAGTGGTCTGGAAACACCATATATTTT CASSVQWSGNTIYF
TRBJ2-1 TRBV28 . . TGTGCCAGCAGTCCTCCTGGACTTAACAATGAGCAGTTCTTC CASSPPGLNNEQFF
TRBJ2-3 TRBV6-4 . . TGTGCCAGCAGTGACTCGGTACAGAACACAGATACGCAGTATTTT CASSDSVQNTDTQYF
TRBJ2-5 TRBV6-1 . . TGTGCCAGCAGTGAACGGGGGGGCTTACAGGGGGAGACCCAGTACTTC CASSERGGLQGETQYF
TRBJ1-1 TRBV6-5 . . TGTGCCAGCAGTCGAGGGTTGAACACTGAAGCTTTCTTT CASSRGLNTEAFF